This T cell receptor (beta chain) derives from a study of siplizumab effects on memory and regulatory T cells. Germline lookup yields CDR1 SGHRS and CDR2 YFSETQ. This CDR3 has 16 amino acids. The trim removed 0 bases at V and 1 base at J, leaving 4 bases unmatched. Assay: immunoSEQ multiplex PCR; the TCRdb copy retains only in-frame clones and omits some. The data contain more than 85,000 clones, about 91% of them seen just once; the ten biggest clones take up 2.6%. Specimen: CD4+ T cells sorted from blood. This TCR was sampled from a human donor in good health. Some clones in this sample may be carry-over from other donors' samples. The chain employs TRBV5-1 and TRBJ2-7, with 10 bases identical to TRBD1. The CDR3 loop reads CASSLVGQGVSYEQYF. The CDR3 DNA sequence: TGCGCCAGCAGCTTGGTTGGACAGGGGGTGTCCTACGAGCAGTACTTC. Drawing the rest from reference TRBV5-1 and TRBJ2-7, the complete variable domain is KAGVTQTPRYLIKTRGQQVTLSCSPISGHRSVSWYQQTPGQGLQFLFEYFSETQRNKGNFPGRFSGRQFSNSRSEMNVSTLELGDSALYLCASSLVGQGVSYEQYFGPGTRLTVT.